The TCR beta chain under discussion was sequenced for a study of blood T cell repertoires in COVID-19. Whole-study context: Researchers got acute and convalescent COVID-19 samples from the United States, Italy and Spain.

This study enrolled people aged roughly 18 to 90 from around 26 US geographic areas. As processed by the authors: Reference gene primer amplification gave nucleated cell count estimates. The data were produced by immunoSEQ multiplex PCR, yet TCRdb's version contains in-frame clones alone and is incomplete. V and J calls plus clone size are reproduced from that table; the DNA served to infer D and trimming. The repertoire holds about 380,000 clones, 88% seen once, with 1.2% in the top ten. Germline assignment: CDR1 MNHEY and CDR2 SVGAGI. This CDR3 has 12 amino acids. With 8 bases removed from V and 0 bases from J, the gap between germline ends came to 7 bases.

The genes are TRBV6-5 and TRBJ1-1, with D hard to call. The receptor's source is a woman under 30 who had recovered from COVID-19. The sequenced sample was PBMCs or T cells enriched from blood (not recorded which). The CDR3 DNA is TGTGCCAGCTCCCACTTGAACACTGAAGCTTTCTTT. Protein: CASSHLNTEAFF.